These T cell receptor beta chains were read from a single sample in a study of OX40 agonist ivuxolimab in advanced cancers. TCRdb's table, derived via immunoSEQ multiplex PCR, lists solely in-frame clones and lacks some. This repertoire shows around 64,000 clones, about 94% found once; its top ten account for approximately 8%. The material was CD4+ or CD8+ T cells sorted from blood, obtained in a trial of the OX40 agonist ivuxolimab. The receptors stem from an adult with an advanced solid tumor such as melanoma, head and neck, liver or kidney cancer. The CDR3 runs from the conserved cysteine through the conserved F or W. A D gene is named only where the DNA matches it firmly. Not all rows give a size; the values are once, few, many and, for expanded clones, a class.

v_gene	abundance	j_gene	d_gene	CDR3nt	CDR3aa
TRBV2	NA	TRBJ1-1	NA	TGTGCCAGCACCTCCTTTGAGGGGGTGACTGAAGCTTTCTTT	CASTSFEGVTEAFF
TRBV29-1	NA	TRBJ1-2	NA	TGCAGCGTTGATAGGGAGGGGGATTATGGCTACACCTTC	CSVDREGDYGYTF
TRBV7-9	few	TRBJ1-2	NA	TGTGCCAGCAGCTTAGTTAGGGGTCAGACAAAGAACAACTATGGCTACACCTTC	CASSLVRGQTKNNYGYTF
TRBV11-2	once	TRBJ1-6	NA	TGTGCCAGCAGCATAGAAGGGAATTCACCCCTCCACTTT	CASSIEGNSPLHF
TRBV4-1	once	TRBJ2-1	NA	TGCGCCAGCAGCCAAGTCACACTTGAATCCTACAATGAGCAGTTCTTC	CASSQVTLESYNEQFF
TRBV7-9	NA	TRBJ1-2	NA	TGTGCCAGCAGCTTAGGGTCACAGGGATTAATGTATGGCTACACCTTC	CASSLGSQGLMYGYTF
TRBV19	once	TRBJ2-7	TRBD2	TGTGCCAGTAGCCCCGGGAGGGGGTACGAGCAGTACTTC	CASSPGRGYEQYF
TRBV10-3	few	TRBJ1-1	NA	TGTGCCATCACCGGGACGATAGGCACTGAAGCTTTCTTT	CAITGTIGTEAFF
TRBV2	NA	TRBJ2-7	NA	TGTGCCAGTTTAACAATCGAGACAGTGCAGTACTTC	CASLTIETVQYF
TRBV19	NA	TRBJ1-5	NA	TGTGCCAGTAGTATAGGTGAGGGAACTCAGCCCCAGCATTTT	CASSIGEGTQPQHF
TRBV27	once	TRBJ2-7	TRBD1	TGTGCCAGCAGTTATACAGGGGACCCAACCTACGAGCAGTACTTC	CASSYTGDPTYEQYF
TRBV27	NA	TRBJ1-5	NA	TGTGCCAGCAGTTTATGGGGGGGGGAAAGCAATCAGCCCCAGCATTTT	CASSLWGGESNQPQHF
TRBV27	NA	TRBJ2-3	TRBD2	TGTGCCAGCAGCTGGACCCAAGGACTAGCGGGGGGAAACACAGATACGCAGTATTTT	CASSWTQGLAGGNTDTQYF
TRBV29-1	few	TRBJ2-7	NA	TGCAGCGTTGAAGATGGGGCCTACGAGCAGTACTTC	CSVEDGAYEQYF
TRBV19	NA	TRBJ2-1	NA	TGTGCCAGTAGTAGAGACAGGGAGGGCACCAAGGGGAATGAGCAGTTCTTC	CASSRDREGTKGNEQFF
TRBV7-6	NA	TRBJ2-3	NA	TGTGCCAGCAGTTCCCGACCGGCCGGGGATACGCAGTATTTT	CASSSRPAGDTQYF
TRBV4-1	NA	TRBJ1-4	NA	TGCGCCAGCAGCCAAGTCTCGGGGAGCAATGAAAAACTGTTTTTT	CASSQVSGSNEKLFF
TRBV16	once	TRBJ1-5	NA	TGTGCCAGCAGCCAATCGGTAGCAGTAAGCAATCAGCCCCAGCATTTT	CASSQSVAVSNQPQHF